Given below is one T cell receptor (beta chain) in context. The antigen it binds to is not known. These data belong to a study of T cells expressing NK-cell markers (dated by TCRdb to the early 2020s). The study in broad terms: In sorted CD3+CD56+NKG2C+, CD3+CD56+NKG2C- and CD3+CD56-NKG2C+ T-cell subsets from several donors, TCR beta-chain repertoires were profiled. Seven of the eight sequenced donors were HCMV-seropositive and one was HCMV-seronegative. Libraries were sequenced as 2 x 150 bp reads on Illumina HiSeq 2000/2500, MiSeq or NextSeq. The study sequenced eight donors, all healthy volunteers chosen at random: three men and five women. The paper as a whole reports these results and caveats: In roughly six donors, the dominant CD3+CD56+NKG2C+ clonotypes ranked among the top 10 CD8+ clonotypes, making up roughly 1.0-8% of CD8+ T cells. Those dominant clonotypes were again the most abundant among CD3+CD56-NKG2C+ cells in a handful of donors, at about 25-65%. Whether the expanded NKG2C-expressing T cell clones were specific for HCMV antigens remained unclear.

A commercial ELISA kit detecting HCMV-specific IgG in serum was used to determine HCMV serostatus. Ficoll density gradient centrifugation was used to isolate peripheral blood mononuclear cells from blood. Based on the germline V gene (reference sequence), the CDR1 and CDR2 sequences are SEHNR and FQNEAQ. Including the terminal cysteine and phenylalanine, the CDR3 comprises 15 residues. No DNA is recorded. This sample was sequenced with an Illumina HiSeq 2000. TCR beta cDNA libraries were made by 5'RACE template switching that added a universal primer site and unique molecular identifiers. cDNA synthesis was primed from the TCR beta constant segment, followed by two successive PCR amplification steps. On the study's bioinformatics: Reads were demultiplexed and grouped by UMI with MIGEC, and clonotypes were assembled and quantified with MiTCR. To remove erroneous sequences, TCR cDNA sequences were retained only when supported by two or more reads. Downstream repertoire analysis used the tcR package, and clonotypes were matched across fractions by CDR3 nucleotide sequence plus V segment. VDJmatch was used to annotate antigen specificity against VDJdb, with one amino acid substitution in CDR3 permitted. TCRdb reprocessed the reads, so every CDR3 protein sequence counts as one entry and DNA is not shown. These V and J calls are TCRdb output, not the study's own analysis. The sample's clone listing holds about 440,000 distinct CDR3 sequences. Clones ranked in the top ten supply about 7.3% of the sample.

Recombination linked TRBV7-9 to TRBJ2-1; the TRBD1 assignment by TCRdb is unverifiable without DNA. Specimen: blood T cells: a sorted CD56 or NKG2C T cell subset, CD4+ or CD8+ T cells, or bulk PBMC T cells (not recorded which). The receptor was isolated from a woman aged 18 to 69 in good health. The CDR3: CASSLGRGTYNEQFF.